These T cell receptor beta chains were read from a single sample in a study of CD8+CD57+ T cells in acquired aplastic anemia. TCRdb independently ran MiXCR on the reads; one entry per CDR3 protein. The sample holds 200,000 to 250,000 distinct CDR3 sequences, around 32% seen once. Input material: sorted CD4+, CD8+, or CD8+CD57+ T cells (not recorded which) from PBMCs. The receptors stem from a human donor in good health, serving as a control. Both conserved end residues are part of each CDR3. A D gene is named only where the DNA matches it firmly. Expanded clones get a size class; other rows say once, few or many, or leave the size out.

abundance,d_gene,v_gene,j_gene,CDR3aa,CDR3nt
.,.,TRBV9,TRBJ1-1,CASSVQMNTEAFF,TGTGCCAGCAGCGTACAGATGAACACTGAAGCTTTCTTT
.,TRBD2,TRBV30,TRBJ2-7,CAWRTKGTSYEQYF,TGTGCCTGGAGGACCAAGGGGACTAGCTATGAGCAGTACTTC
many,.,TRBV11-2,TRBJ2-1,CASSLDRSIGDQFF,TGTGCCAGCAGCTTAGATCGGTCGATCGGGGATCAGTTCTTC
many,.,TRBV5-5,TRBJ1-3,CASSLNREPTSTIYF,TGTGCCAGCAGCTTAAACAGGGAGCCCACCAGCACCATATATTTT
many,TRBD1,TRBV2,TRBJ1-1,CASTTGGPRTEAFF,TGTGCCAGCACTACAGGGGGCCCACGCACTGAAGCTTTCTTT
many,TRBD1,TRBV7-7,TRBJ1-4,CASSRDRGEKLFF,TGTGCCAGCAGCCGGGACAGGGGGGAAAAACTGTTTTTT
many,.,TRBV11-2,TRBJ1-6,CASSLVGGEHSPLHF,TGTGCCAGCAGCTTAGTAGGGGGTGAACATTCACCCCTCCACTTT
few,.,TRBV5-4,TRBJ2-4,CASSLGVAEAKNIQYF,TGTGCCAGCAGCTTGGGGGTAGCGGAAGCCAAAAACATTCAGTACTTC
few,.,TRBV4-1,TRBJ2-3,CASSQEKSANSFTDTQYF,TGCGCCAGCAGCCAAGAAAAATCGGCCAACTCCTTCACAGATACGCAGTATTTT
many,TRBD1,TRBV7-9,TRBJ2-5,CASSLEDRAQETQYF,TGTGCCAGCAGCTTAGAGGACAGGGCACAAGAGACCCAGTACTTC
.,.,TRBV6-2/TRBV6-3,TRBJ1-2,CASSYSMLVTRDNYGYPF,TGTGCCAGCAGTTACTCGATGCTAGTGACTCGGGATAACTATGGCTACCCCTTC
.,.,TRBV5-5,TRBJ2-6,CASSLVVGLGANVLTF,TGTGCCAGCAGCTTGGTGGTCGGGTTGGGGGCCAACGTCCTGACTTTC
few,.,TRBV12-3/TRBV12-4,TRBJ2-2,CASSLSGRRNTGELFF,TGTGCCAGCAGTTTATCAGGCAGGAGGAACACCGGGGAGCTGTTTTTT
.,.,TRBV25-1,TRBJ2-7,CASSEYKGVTYEQYF,TGTGCCAGCAGTGAATATAAGGGAGTTACCTACGAGCAGTACTTC
many,.,TRBV2,TRBJ1-2,CASSQTLLGGYTF,TGTGCCAGCAGTCAGACTCTACTCGGAGGCTACACCTTC
many,TRBD1,TRBV20-1,TRBJ2-1,CSAPNDRGPDNEQFF,TGCAGTGCCCCCAATGACAGGGGGCCGGACAATGAGCAGTTCTTC
many,TRBD2,TRBV15,TRBJ2-3,CATSWGLAGGSYTDTQYF,TGTGCCACCAGCTGGGGACTAGCGGGAGGGTCCTACACAGATACGCAGTATTTT
many,.,TRBV2,TRBJ2-3,CASRVGGTDTQYF,TGTGCCAGCAGGGTAGGTGGCACAGATACGCAGTATTTT
few,.,TRBV28,TRBJ2-7,CASSLPTLRGDYEQYF,TGTGCCAGCAGTTTACCGACCTTGCGGGGTGACTACGAGCAGTACTTC
.,TRBD2,TRBV12-3/TRBV12-4,TRBJ2-3,CASSLKVQRGTTDTQYF,TGTGCCAGCAGTTTAAAGGTTCAGCGGGGGACCACAGATACGCAGTATTTT
many,.,TRBV20-1,TRBJ1-1,CSARSDTNTEAFF,TGCAGTGCTAGATCCGACACGAACACTGAAGCTTTCTTT
few,.,TRBV6-1,TRBJ2-1,CASSEARQGYEQFF,TGTGCCAGCAGTGAGGCGCGTCAAGGGTATGAGCAGTTCTTC
many,TRBD1,TRBV24-1,TRBJ2-5,CATSEEDREKAQYF,TGTGCCACCAGTGAGGAAGACAGGGAGAAGGCCCAGTACTTC